The present T cell receptor beta chain was sequenced within a study of shared clonotypes between healthy human individuals. Findings and caveats of the study: Inspection by rarefaction showed sorted-subset sequencing to be incomplete despite large depth.

Positive CCR7 selection of CD45RO-negative cells yielded the naive CD8 cells, and terminally differentiated effector memory CD45RA+ cells were excluded. When replicate PCRs were run on sorted subsets, they used around 200 ng DNA, some 30,000 T cell genomes. Assay: immunoSEQ multiplex PCR; the TCRdb copy retains only in-frame clones and omits some. Among about 1,900,000 clones listed, about 95% were seen once. A note on this clone: The antigen remains unidentified.

Between the trimmed V and J ends, which lost 1 base and 2 bases, there was a span of 26 bases. CDR1 is MGHRA, CDR2 YSYEKL, per germline. This CDR3 contains 20 residues. The sample consisted of naive CD8+ T cells sorted from blood. This sequence joins TRBV4-1 and TRBJ2-5, with D perhaps TRBD1 or TRBD2 (5 bases each). The TCR originated in a man between 18 and 35 years old in good health. The CDR3 here is CASSQGAGAAALINQETQYF. Here the CDR3 DNA reads TGCGCCAGCAGCCAAGGGGCCGGGGCGGCAGCCCTCATTAATCAAGAGACCCAGTACTTC.